This section outlines one TCR beta chain sequence together with its context. These data are taken from a study of T cell changes during pregnancy in multiple sclerosis. TCRdb's copy holds only in-frame clones and misses some; the assay was immunoSEQ multiplex PCR. The sample consists of roughly 28,000 clones, around 89% of them appearing once. V was pared by 5 bases and J by 1 base, with 4 bases of the junction left unmatched. CDR1 and CDR2 (germline): SGHAT, FQNNGV. There are 15 residues in the CDR3. The sequence came from a female donor in good health, enrolled as a control in a pregnancy study. The rearrangement links TRBV11-2 to TRBJ2-1, with 8 bases that match TRBD2. Material: CD4+ T cells from peripheral blood mononuclear cells, obtained in the first trimester of pregnancy. CDR3 region: CASSESGSSYNEQFF. The DNA for the CDR3 is TGTGCCAGCAGCGAGAGCGGGAGTTCCTACAATGAGCAGTTCTTC.